Here is one T cell receptor beta chain with its context. Its antigen remains unknown. This sample was included in a study of OX40 agonist ivuxolimab in advanced cancers. The study's findings and limits: At 0.1 to 3.0 mg/kg and by week 6, clonal expansion occurred in CD4+ and CD8+ blood T cells.

The repertoire was sequenced with immunoSEQ multiplex PCR; TCRdb's copy has only in-frame clones and lacks some. The data hold tens of thousands of clones, with over 75% observed a single time. V shed 6 bases and J shed 8 bases, with 14 bases lying between them. The CDR3 sequence is 13 residues long. The V gene's germline CDR1 is SEHNR and CDR2 FQNEAQ (reference sequence). The sequence derives from an adult with an advanced solid tumor such as melanoma, head and neck, liver or kidney cancer. Sequenced here: CD4+ or CD8+ T cells sorted from blood, sampled in a trial of the OX40 agonist ivuxolimab. The rearrangement joins TRBV7-9 to TRBJ2-1; TRBD2 might be the D (6 bases). The CDR3 DNA is TGTGCCAGCAGAGATAGCGGCAGGCATGAGCAGTTCTTC. The encoded protein is CASRDSGRHEQFF.